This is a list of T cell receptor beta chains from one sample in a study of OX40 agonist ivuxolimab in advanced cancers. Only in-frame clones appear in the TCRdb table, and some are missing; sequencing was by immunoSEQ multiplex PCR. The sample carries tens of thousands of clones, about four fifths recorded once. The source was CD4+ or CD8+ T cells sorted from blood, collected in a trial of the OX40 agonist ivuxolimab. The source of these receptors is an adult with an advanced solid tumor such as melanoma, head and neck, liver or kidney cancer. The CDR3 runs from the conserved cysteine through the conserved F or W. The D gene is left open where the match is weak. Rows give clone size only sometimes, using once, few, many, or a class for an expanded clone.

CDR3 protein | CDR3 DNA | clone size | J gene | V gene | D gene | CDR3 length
CASSSRDGYNEQFF | TGTGCCAGCAGCTCCCGGGACGGATACAATGAGCAGTTCTTC | NA | TRBJ2-1 | TRBV7-2 | NA | 14
CASSLGQGSSGYTF | TGTGCCAGCAGTTTAGGACAGGGCAGCTCTGGCTACACCTTC | NA | TRBJ1-2 | TRBV25-1 | TRBD1 | 14
CASIEIRGSLEAFF | TGTGCCAGCATCGAGATCCGGGGTTCACTTGAAGCTTTCTTT | NA | TRBJ1-1 | TRBV28 | NA | 14
CASSSSFYEQYF | TGTGCCAGCAGTTCCAGCTTCTACGAGCAGTACTTC | NA | TRBJ2-7 | TRBV28 | NA | 12
CASSLLGDYSNQPQHF | TGTGCCAGCAGTTTATTGGGCGATTATAGCAATCAGCCCCAGCATTTT | NA | TRBJ1-5 | TRBV28 | NA | 16
CAISSRTVNTEAFF | TGTGCCATCAGTTCCCGGACAGTGAACACTGAAGCTTTCTTT | NA | TRBJ1-1 | TRBV10-3 | NA | 14
CAISDQAQETQYF | TGTGCCATCAGTGATCAGGCCCAAGAGACCCAGTACTTC | once | TRBJ2-5 | TRBV10-3 | NA | 13
CASSQDHTSSTDTQYF | TGCGCCAGCAGCCAAGATCATACCTCTAGCACAGATACGCAGTATTTT | few | TRBJ2-3 | TRBV4-3 | NA | 16
CASTQQGQGDTEAFF | TGCGCCAGCACGCAGCAGGGCCAGGGTGATACTGAAGCTTTCTTT | NA | TRBJ1-1 | TRBV23-1 | NA | 15
CASSLGGETSGVHNEQFF | TGCGCCAGCAGCCTTGGGGGTGAGACTAGCGGGGTACACAATGAGCAGTTCTTC | NA | TRBJ2-1 | TRBV5-1 | TRBD2 | 18
CASSPGREGKAFF | TGTGCCAGCAGCCCGGGACGGGAGGGGAAAGCTTTCTTT | NA | TRBJ1-1 | TRBV9 | NA | 13
CASSNRDSYEQYF | TGTGCCAGCAGTAACCGGGATTCCTACGAGCAGTACTTC | NA | TRBJ2-7 | TRBV6-5 | NA | 13
CASSLGRAVGYF | TGTGCCAGCAGCTTGGGCAGGGCGGTGGGGTACTTC | NA | TRBJ2-5 | TRBV5-6 | NA | 12
CASSLDRSSGELFF | TGTGCCAGCAGCTTAGATCGCTCATCCGGGGAGCTGTTTTTT | NA | TRBJ2-2 | TRBV11-2 | NA | 14
CAWGDSNQPQHF | TGTGCCTGGGGGGATAGCAATCAGCCCCAGCATTTT | NA | TRBJ1-5 | TRBV30 | NA | 12
CASSLQGTEAFF | TGTGCCAGCAGTTTGCAGGGCACTGAAGCTTTCTTT | NA | TRBJ1-1 | TRBV28 | NA | 12
CASSIGVYEQYF | TGTGCCAGTAGTATTGGGGTGTACGAGCAGTACTTC | NA | TRBJ2-7 | TRBV19 | NA | 12
CASSLDGSGQREVF | TGTGCCAGCAGTTTAGACGGGAGCGGGCAGAGGGAGGTCTTC | NA | TRBJ2-1 | TRBV27 | NA | 14
CASGDPGGENIQYF | TGTGCTAGTGGTGACCCGGGGGGTGAAAACATTCAGTACTTC | NA | TRBJ2-4 | TRBV12-5 | TRBD2 | 14
CASRGRTGRVLEKLFF | TGTGCCAGCAGAGGTCGAACCGGTCGGGTACTTGAAAAACTGTTTTTT | NA | TRBJ1-4 | TRBV2 | NA | 16
CASSSSGLSYNEQFF | TGCGCCAGCAGCTCTAGCGGTCTTTCCTACAATGAGCAGTTCTTC | NA | TRBJ2-1 | TRBV5-1 | TRBD2 | 15
CASSGGPGNSNQPQHF | TGTGCCAGCAGCGGAGGGCCGGGGAATAGCAATCAGCCCCAGCATTTT | NA | TRBJ1-5 | TRBV9 | NA | 16
CASSLDINQPQHF | TGTGCCAGCAGTTTAGACATTAATCAGCCCCAGCATTTT | NA | TRBJ1-5 | TRBV27 | NA | 13
CAISVFGRTTGELFF | TGTGCCATCAGTGTTTTCGGGAGGACCACCGGGGAGCTGTTTTTT | NA | TRBJ2-2 | TRBV10-3 | TRBD2 | 15
CASSFDRGHGELFF | TGTGCCAGCAGCTTCGACAGGGGCCACGGGGAGCTGTTTTTT | NA | TRBJ2-2 | TRBV11-2 | TRBD1 | 14
CASSSEGGEYGYTF | TGTGCCAGCAGCTCCGAGGGGGGCGAATATGGCTACACCTTC | NA | TRBJ1-2 | TRBV11-2 | NA | 14
CASSIEGLADYTDTQYF | TGTGCCAGTAGTATAGAAGGACTAGCGGACTACACAGATACGCAGTATTTT | NA | TRBJ2-3 | TRBV19 | TRBD2 | 17
CASSYHSGTGGETQYF | TGTGCCAGCAGTTACCACTCCGGGACAGGGGGCGAGACCCAGTACTTC | NA | TRBJ2-5 | TRBV6-5 | TRBD1 | 16
CASSLGNRPPSGYTF | TGTGCCAGCAGCTTAGGGAACAGACCTCCGTCGGGCTACACCTTC | NA | TRBJ1-2 | TRBV7-2 | NA | 15
CASSLGVGQPQHF | TGTGCCAGCAGCTTAGGAGTCGGTCAGCCCCAGCATTTT | NA | TRBJ1-5 | TRBV11-2 | NA | 13
CASSVQRLSYEQYF | TGTGCCAGCAGTGTGCAGCGGCTCTCCTACGAGCAGTACTTC | NA | TRBJ2-7 | TRBV2 | NA | 14
CASSLYPPGLAGGLGNSYNEQFF | TGCGCCAGCAGCTTGTATCCCCCGGGACTAGCGGGAGGGTTAGGGAACTCCTACAATGAGCAGTTCTTC | NA | TRBJ2-1 | TRBV5-1 | TRBD2 | 23